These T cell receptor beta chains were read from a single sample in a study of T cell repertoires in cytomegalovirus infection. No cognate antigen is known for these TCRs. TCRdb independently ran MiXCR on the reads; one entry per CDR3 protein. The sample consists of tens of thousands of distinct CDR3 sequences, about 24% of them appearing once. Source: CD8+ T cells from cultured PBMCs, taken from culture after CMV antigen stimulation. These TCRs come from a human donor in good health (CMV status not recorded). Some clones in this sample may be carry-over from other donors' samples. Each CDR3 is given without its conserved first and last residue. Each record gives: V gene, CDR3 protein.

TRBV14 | ASSQVPGGEQY
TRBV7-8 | ASAGRGNEQY
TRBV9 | ASSSGTTNTGELF
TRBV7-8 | ASSDSGQGDTYGYT
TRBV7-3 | ASSSGGGANVLT
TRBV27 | ASSSLGRFAYEQY
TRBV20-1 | SARAWDLNYEQY
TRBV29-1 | SVGRARLRGDYEQY
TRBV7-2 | ASRAADRGLYEQY
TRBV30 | AWSGLVQRGAYYEQY
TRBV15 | ATSRSGLNTEAF
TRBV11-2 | ASSLVDRDHGYT
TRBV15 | ATSNRGPGELF
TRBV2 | ASSVADNTEAF
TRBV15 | ATSEEQGVSYEQY
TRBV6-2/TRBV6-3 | AIRRLNTEAF
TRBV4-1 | ATADPTSEQY
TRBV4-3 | ASSQEVVTGIGLRNGYT
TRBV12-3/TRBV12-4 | ASSPRGEGREKLF
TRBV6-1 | ASQAGLPNYEQY
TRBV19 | ASRADTQY
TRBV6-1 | ASSQREAYNEQF
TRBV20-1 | SARDLAGGTEAF
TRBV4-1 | ASSQGLAGVGNTGELF
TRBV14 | ASSQGQDNVDEQF
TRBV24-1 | ATSDTRTSGRINEQF
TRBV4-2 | ASSQDPGRERF
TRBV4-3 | ASSQGSSYEQY
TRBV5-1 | ASSLARTANTEAF
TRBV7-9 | ASSSRTVYEQC
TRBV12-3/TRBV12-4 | ASSPLGGGHTDTQY
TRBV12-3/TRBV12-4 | ASSPMGTTAYEQY
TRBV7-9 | ASSPPAGGGHEQY
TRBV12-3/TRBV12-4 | ASSSSRDLLYNEQF
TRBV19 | ASSIPWGGNQPQH
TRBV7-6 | ASSSAGGGLGWNEQF
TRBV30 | AWSSWAGGRNSPLH
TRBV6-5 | ASSTEGTEQY
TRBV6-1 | ASSEGVNTGELF
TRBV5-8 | ASSLVGGYNEQF
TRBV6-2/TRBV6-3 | ASSYSTSGGYEQY
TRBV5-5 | ASSLNGGGHETQY
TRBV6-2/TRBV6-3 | ASSSGQGGLNAYEQY
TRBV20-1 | SVGDASEIVGDTQY
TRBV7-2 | ASSFGRTNNEQF
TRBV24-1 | ATSQLERASGGGELF
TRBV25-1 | ASRPGGQETQY
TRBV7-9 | ASSLPRGHNTEAF